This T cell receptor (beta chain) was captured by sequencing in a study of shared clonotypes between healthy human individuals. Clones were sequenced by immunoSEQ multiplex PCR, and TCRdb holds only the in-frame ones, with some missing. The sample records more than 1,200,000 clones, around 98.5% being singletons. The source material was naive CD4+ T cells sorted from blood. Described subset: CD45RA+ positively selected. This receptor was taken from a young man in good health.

DNA of the CDR3: TGCAGCGTTGAGGGCAGGGTGACTGAAGCTTTCTTT. It is translated as CSVEGRVTEAFF. The chain has TRBV29-1 and TRBJ1-1; TRBD1 is a possible D gene (5 bases). The germline V and J ends were trimmed by 3 bases and 5 bases, with 10 bases remaining between them. CDR3 size: 12 residues. Germline values: CDR1 SQVTM, CDR2 ANQGSEA.